This TCR beta chain was sequenced in a study of T cell repertoires in cytomegalovirus infection. At the level of the study: Evidence of both CMV infection and a matching HLA type came from public TCR beta signatures.

This clonotype came up a few times. MiXCR was run by TCRdb on the reads, yielding one entry per CDR3 protein. The sample has 100,000 or so distinct CDR3 sequences, 16% seen once. CDR3 length: 15 residues. Looked up from germline, CDR1 is MNHNS and CDR2 is SASEGT. J lost 2 bases, V lost 3 bases, and 4 bases had no gene match. This sequence was found in a human donor in good health (CMV status not recorded). Some clones in this sample may be carry-over from other donors' samples. Material for sequencing was PBMCs. The chain links TRBV6-1 to TRBJ2-5; TRBD1 aligns across 9 bases. The CDR3 nucleotides read TGTGCCAGCAGTGAGGAGACAGGGGGACAAGAGACCCAGTACTTC. This gives the protein CASSEETGGQETQYF.